The 24 T cell receptor beta chains listed next were all sequenced from one sample in a study of OX40 agonist ivuxolimab in advanced cancers. The method was immunoSEQ multiplex PCR; TCRdb's version includes in-frame clones alone and lacks a portion of them. Of tens of thousands of clones detected, roughly 90% appear once; the ten largest clones hold 31%. The source material was CD4+ or CD8+ T cells sorted from blood, sampled in a trial of the OX40 agonist ivuxolimab. The receptors come from an adult with an advanced solid tumor such as melanoma, head and neck, liver or kidney cancer.

The V call is TRBV11-2, the J call TRBJ1-1; D is uncertain. Per the germline V gene, CDR1 is SGHAT and CDR2 is FQNNGV. The length of the CDR3 is 14 residues. Trimming removed 4 bases at V and 6 bases at J, with 15 bases between. The CDR3 nucleotides read TGTGCCAGCAGCTCCCTCGGACGGCCTGCTGAAGCTTTCTTT. Protein product: CASSSLGRPAEAFF.

This sequence joins TRBV6-6 and TRBJ1-5; D perhaps matches TRBD1 (5 bases). V was clipped by 6 bases and J by 6 bases, with 9 bases between them. The CDR3 consists of 12 residues. From germline, CDR1 is MNHNY and CDR2 SVGAGI (reference sequence). CDR3 nucleotides: TGTGCCAGCAGGATAGGGGTTCAGCCCCAGCATTTT. Amino acids: CASRIGVQPQHF.

This clone has just a few counts. The chain is built from TRBV7-9 and TRBJ1-5; D unclear. Trimming removed 5 bases at V and 7 bases at J, with 15 bases between. This CDR3 is 14 amino acids long. CDR1 is SEHNR and CDR2 is FQNEAQ in the germline V gene (reference sequence). CDR3 in amino acids: CASSPLSVGQPQHF. The CDR3 region has the DNA TGTGCCAGCAGCCCCCTTTCCGTGGGGCAGCCCCAGCATTTT.

The rearrangement uses TRBV7-6 and TRBJ2-1; D remains unclear. The CDR3 contains 13 residues. CDR1 is SGHVS, CDR2 FNYEAQ, per germline. V lost 4 bases and J 9 bases, leaving 13 bases between the germline ends. The CDR3 DNA sequence: TGTGCCAGCAGCTCGATCGGAACAGCTGAGCAGTTCTTC. It encodes CASSSIGTAEQFF.

The chain uses TRBV11-2 and TRBJ2-1, with 12 bases identical to TRBD2. Germline V CDR1 and CDR2: SGHAT, FQNNGV. This CDR3 region has 19 residues. V was clipped by 6 bases and J by 2 bases; unmatched bases: 14. The CDR3 DNA reads as TGTGCCAGCAGAACCATATCTAGCGGGGGGGCCGGGACCTACAATGAGCAGTTCTTC. Its protein product is CASRTISSGGAGTYNEQFF.

The rearrangement joins TRBV29-1 to TRBJ2-5, with TRBD2 matching 9 bases. With 7 bases clipped from V and 4 bases from J, the junction kept 10 bases outside the gene matches. CDR1 SQVTM and CDR2 ANQGSEA come from the germline V gene. The CDR3 is 14 residues long. CDR3 sequence (DNA): TGCAGCGGAGCAGCGGGGGGCAGGAGAGAGACCCAGTACTTC. Its translation: CSGAAGGRRETQYF.

Only a few counts were recorded for this clone. This chain uses TRBV4-2 with TRBJ2-1, with 9 bases fitting TRBD2. Unmatched junction bases numbered 5, after V lost 3 bases and J lost 5 bases. Per the germline V gene, CDR1 is LGHNA and CDR2 is YNFKEQ. The CDR3 is 15 amino acids. The CDR3 protein is CASSQDSGSHNEQFF. DNA for the CDR3: TGTGCCAGCAGCCAGGATAGCGGGAGCCACAATGAGCAGTTCTTC.

By its share, this clone is medium-sized. The chain is built from TRBV5-1 and TRBJ2-6; TRBD2 matches at 9 bases. CDR3 length equals 15 residues. Germline assignment: CDR1 SGHRS and CDR2 YFSETQ. Unmatched junction bases numbered 5, after V lost 5 bases and J lost 5 bases. The CDR3 nucleotides are TGCGCCAGCAGGCGGGAGGGGGGCTGGGCCAACGTCCTGACTTTC. It encodes CASRREGGWANVLTF.

The chain has TRBV30 and TRBJ1-6; maybe TRBD1 (6 bases). With 1 base removed from V and 10 bases from J, the gap between germline ends came to 14 bases. Germline loops: CDR1 GTSNPN, CDR2 SVGIG (reference sequence). The CDR3 consists of 14 residues. The CDR3: CAWSATTGSSPLHF. CDR3 DNA sequence: TGTGCCTGGAGTGCTACGACAGGTAGCTCACCCCTCCACTTT.

V gene TRBV30 combines with J gene TRBJ2-5; TRBD1 or TRBD2 may be the D gene (5 bases each). The germline V gene encodes CDR1 GTSNPN and CDR2 SVGIG (reference sequence). The CDR3 contains 13 residues. Trimming left V 0 bases short and J 5 bases short, with 10 bases between. CDR3 region: CAWSVKGSETQYF. The CDR3 DNA sequence: TGTGCCTGGAGTGTGAAGGGGAGTGAGACCCAGTACTTC. The full variable domain, its missing parts supplied by reference TRBV30 and TRBJ2-5, is SQTIHQWPATLVQPVGSPLSLECTVEGTSNPNLYWYRQAAGRGLQLLFYSVGIGQISSEVPQNLSASRPQDRQFILSSKKLLLSDSGFYLCAWSVKGSETQYFGPGTRLLVL.

V and J are TRBV29-1 and TRBJ2-5; D gene ambiguous. The DNA end lines up better with TRBJ2-7; the J call may be wrong. Germline CDR1 and CDR2: SQVTM and ANQGSEA. This CDR3 region has 10 residues. In DNA form, the CDR3 reads TGCAGCGTTAGAACCACCGAGCAGTACTTC. This codes for CSVRTTEQYF.

The chain couples TRBV6-1 to TRBJ2-7; D not certain. CDR3 length: 12 residues. Between the trimmed V and J ends, which lost 6 bases and 0 bases, there was a span of 6 bases. Germline V gives CDR1 MNHNS, CDR2 SASEGT. The CDR3 DNA reads as TGTGCCAGCAGGGGAAACTCCTACGAGCAGTACTTC. As protein: CASRGNSYEQYF.

The chain is built from TRBV28 and TRBJ1-4; D possibly corresponds to TRBD1 (5 bases). CDR1 and CDR2 (germline): MDHEN, SYDVKM. Trimming removed 2 bases from V and 12 bases from J, with 19 bases in between. CDR3 length: 15 amino acids. CDR3 bases: TGTGCCAGCAGTTTAGGGGGGACGGTGAAAGTCGAACTGTTTTTT. It translates to CASSLGGTVKVELFF.

J is TRBJ2-1 and V is TRBV4-3, with 9 bases aligning to TRBD1. CDR1 LGHNA and CDR2 YSLEER come from the germline V gene. Trimming at V came to 1 base and at J to 7 bases, leaving 8 bases not matched to a gene. This CDR3 comprises 16 residues. The CDR3 loop is CASSQGVAGQGNEQFF. The CDR3 coding sequence is TGCGCCAGCAGCCAAGGAGTGGCTGGACAGGGGAATGAGCAGTTCTTC.

The chain couples TRBV18 to TRBJ1-4; 7 bases align to TRBD1. Germline trimming cut 3 bases from V and 2 bases from J; bases unmatched to any gene: 9. Germline CDR1 is KGHSH and CDR2 is LQKENI. The CDR3 covers 17 residues. CDR3 DNA sequence: TGTGCCAGCTCACCGTCATACACAGGGGCGACTAATGAAAAACTGTTTTTT. This encodes CASSPSYTGATNEKLFF.

The chain links TRBV25-1 to TRBJ2-4, with D maybe TRBD2 (6 bases). Germline V CDR1 and CDR2: MGHDK, SYGVNS. CDR3 length equals 15 residues. V gave up 6 bases and J gave up 2 bases, with 14 bases separating them. DNA for the CDR3: TGTGCCAGCAGATCAGCGGGTGGAACCAAAAACATTCAGTACTTC. Protein product: CASRSAGGTKNIQYF.

V usage is TRBV5-1 and J usage is TRBJ1-4; 9 nucleotides agree with TRBD1. The length of the CDR3 is 14 residues. With 5 bases clipped from V and 8 bases from J, the junction kept 7 bases outside the gene matches. CDR1 is SGHRS and CDR2 is YFSETQ in the germline V gene. CDR3 region: CASSPQGAREKLFF. CDR3 nucleotide sequence: TGCGCCAGCAGTCCACAGGGGGCGCGAGAAAAACTGTTTTTT.

The rearrangement links TRBV9 to TRBJ2-1, with 8 positions matching TRBD2. Germline V gene sequence: CDR1 SGDLS, CDR2 YYNGEE. The CDR3 is 15 amino acids. V dropped 0 bases and J dropped 7; count of bases not matched to a gene: 6. The CDR3 nucleotides are TGTGCCAGCAGCGTAGTGAGCGGGAGCTTTAATGAGCAGTTCTTC. Translating gives CASSVVSGSFNEQFF.

This rearrangement joins TRBV29-1 to TRBJ2-3; D ambiguous. The V and J ends lost 6 bases and 0 bases respectively, with 10 bases between them. The CDR3 runs 13 residues. Germline loops: CDR1 SQVTM, CDR2 ANQGSEA. Here the CDR3 DNA reads TGCAGCGTCGAACGGACGAGCACAGATACGCAGTATTTT. Translating gives CSVERTSTDTQYF.

This chain links TRBV10-1 with TRBJ2-5, with 10 bases identical to TRBD1. The CDR3 sequence is 13 residues long. The V gene's germline CDR1 is WNHNN and CDR2 SYGVQD (reference sequence). V trimming: 4 bases; J trimming: 5 bases; junction bases outside the gene matches: 1. Written as DNA, the CDR3 is TGCGCCAGCAGTGGACAGGGGGCGGAGACCCAGTACTTC. Its protein is CASSGQGAETQYF.

The chain employs TRBV9 and TRBJ2-5, with TRBD1 matching over 8 bases. CDR1 is SGDLS, CDR2 YYNGEE, per germline. J was trimmed by 5 bases and V by 4 bases; bases with no gene match: 10. There are 15 residues in the CDR3. DNA for the CDR3: TGTGCCAGCAGCACAGCCAGGGGGCCAGGGGAGACCCAGTACTTC. Protein: CASSTARGPGETQYF. The whole variable domain, filled in from reference TRBV9 and TRBJ2-5, reads DSGVTQTPKHLITATGQRVTLRCSPRSGDLSVYWYQQSLDQGLQFLIQYYNGEERAKGNILERFSAQQFPDLHSELNLSSLELGDSALYFCASSTARGPGETQYFGPGTRLLVL.

The genes are TRBV10-1 and TRBJ2-3; D possibly corresponds to TRBD2 (7 bases). This CDR3 spans 15 amino acids. Germline CDR1 WNHNN, CDR2 SYGVQD (reference sequence). The V gene lost 3 bases and the J gene lost 6 bases, with 16 bases spanning the gap. Here the CDR3 reads CASSDRGAALDTQYF. Written as DNA, the CDR3 is TGCGCCAGCAGTGACCGGGGGGCGGCCCTCGATACGCAGTATTTT.

V and J are TRBV20-1 and TRBJ1-1; D not certain. Per germline, CDR1 DFQATT and CDR2 SNEGSKA (reference sequence). The CDR3 spans 11 residues. V was clipped by 6 bases and J by 11 bases, with 16 bases between them. The CDR3 nucleotides read TGCAGTGCCGGACTGACCCTAGAGGCTTTCTTT. It is translated as CSAGLTLEAFF.

The CDR3 coding sequence is TGTGCCAGCAGCGGAGGCGCGGACAGGACTGAAAAACTGTTTTTT. This gives the protein CASSGGADRTEKLFF. The chain couples TRBV7-9 to TRBJ1-4, with TRBD1 identical over 7 bases. After removal of 5 bases from V and 7 bases from J, the junction contained 10 bases not matched to a gene. The CDR3 covers 15 residues. The germline gives CDR1 SEHNR, CDR2 FQNEAQ (reference sequence).